Shown below are 3 T cell receptor beta chains from a single sample sequenced in a study of T cell responses to AZD1222 COVID-19 vaccine. Profiling relied on immunoSEQ multiplex PCR, and the TCRdb table lists in-frame clones only, not all of them. The sample contains around 130,000 clones, around 90% of which appear only once. Sequenced material: peripheral blood, taken 28 days after the second AZD1222 dose. These receptor sequences come from an adult who received the AZD1222 COVID-19 vaccine.

This clone was seen a single time. The gene calls are TRBV19 and TRBJ1-5, with 11 nucleotides matching TRBD1. The J segment lost 5 bases and the V segment lost 5 bases, leaving 5 bases of the junction unmatched. This CDR3 region has 15 residues. CDR1 and CDR2 from the germline V gene are LNHDA and SQIVND (reference sequence). The CDR3 here is CASSRGQGAHQPQHF. The CDR3 nucleotides read TGTGCCAGTAGTCGTGGACAGGGGGCTCATCAGCCCCAGCATTTT.

The rearrangement links TRBV2 to TRBJ2-1, with 9 bases fitting TRBD2. The CDR3 loop spans 16 amino acids. CDR1 and CDR2 from the germline V gene are SNHLY and FYNNEI. V was clipped by 6 bases and J by 4 bases; unmatched bases: 10. CDR3 amino acids: CASRDSGGRLYNEQFF. The CDR3 DNA reads as TGTGCCAGCAGGGATAGCGGGGGCCGTCTATACAATGAGCAGTTCTTC.

The chain recombines TRBV19 with TRBJ2-3; D may match TRBD1 or TRBD2 (6 bases each). V lost 4 bases, J lost 3 bases, and 17 bases lay in between. The CDR3 consists of 16 residues. The germline gives CDR1 LNHDA, CDR2 SQIVND (reference sequence). The CDR3 DNA follows: TGTGCCAGTAGTAGCGGGACACCCCTCCGGACAGATACGCAGTATTTT. This translates into CASSSGTPLRTDTQYF.